Shown below are 30 T cell receptor beta chains from a single sample sequenced in a study of shared clonotypes between healthy human individuals. Method: immunoSEQ multiplex PCR; TCRdb's copy keeps in-frame clones and lacks some. The table lists about 660,000 clones, less than 85% of them singletons. Sequencing was carried out using memory CD4+ T cells sorted from blood. Subset reported: CD45RA-negative fraction. Receptor source: a woman in her twenties or thirties in good health.

This clone was seen a handful of times. This rearrangement joins TRBV10-1 to TRBJ2-5; the D gene is possibly TRBD2 (5 bases). Germline CDR1 and CDR2: WNHNN and SYGVQD (reference sequence). V lost 5 bases and J 5 bases, leaving 18 bases between the germline ends. CDR3 length equals 15 residues. CDR3 sequence reads: CASSRRTPRAETQYF. The CDR3, as DNA: TGCGCCAGCAGTCGACGGACTCCACGGGCGGAGACCCAGTACTTC.

The gene calls are TRBV27 and TRBJ1-6; D is ambiguous. Trimming removed 5 bases at V and 9 bases at J, with 23 bases between. Germline loops: CDR1 MNHEY, CDR2 SMNVEV (reference sequence). CDR3 length: 17 residues. The chain's CDR3 is CASSQVFDLRGSSPLHF. The DNA for the CDR3 is TGTGCCAGCAGTCAAGTATTCGACCTTCGAGGGAGTTCACCCCTCCACTTT.

This clone appeared once. The chain links TRBV6-5 to TRBJ1-5; D gene uncertain. With 6 bases removed from V and 5 bases from J, the gap between germline ends came to 14 bases. The CDR3 spans 14 residues. Germline assignment: CDR1 MNHEY and CDR2 SVGAGI. The CDR3: CASRSIFGDQPQHF. CDR3 sequence (DNA): TGTGCCAGCAGAAGTATATTTGGTGATCAGCCCCAGCATTTT.

This chain joins TRBV5-4 and TRBJ2-5, with D perhaps TRBD1 or TRBD2 (6 bases each). CDR1 and CDR2 (germline): SGHNT, YYREEE (reference sequence). Trimming cost V 0 bases and J 6 bases, with 18 bases left between them. The CDR3 runs 16 residues. In DNA form, the CDR3 reads TGTGCCAGCAGCTTGGGGGGTAGGGGGGCTATGAAGACCCAGTACTTC. Its protein is CASSLGGRGAMKTQYF.

This clone was seen a handful of times. The chain recombines TRBV30 with TRBJ2-2, with TRBD2 as a possible D gene (5 bases). The CDR3 runs 11 residues. Germline values: CDR1 GTSNPN, CDR2 SVGIG (reference sequence). CDR3 protein: CARTVGQKLFF. The CDR3 DNA is TGTGCGAGGACTGTCGGCCAGAAGCTGTTTTTT.

The genes are TRBV30 and TRBJ2-3; 8 bases map to TRBD2. The germline gives CDR1 GTSNPN, CDR2 SVGIG (reference sequence). After removal of 3 bases from V and 2 bases from J, the junction contained 7 bases not matched to a gene. The CDR3 consists of 15 residues. CDR3 in amino acids: CAWSPGGDLTDTQYF. In DNA, the CDR3 is TGTGCCTGGAGCCCGGGGGGGGACCTCACAGATACGCAGTATTTT.

The chain recombines TRBV6-5 with TRBJ1-1; D gene unclear. The V end was cut by 5 bases, the J end by 10 bases, with 17 bases between. This CDR3 region has 13 residues. The germline V gene has CDR1 MNHEY and CDR2 SVGAGI. The CDR3 coding sequence is TGTGCCAGCAGTCTTAGAGCTGACGGCGTAGCTTTCTTT. This encodes CASSLRADGVAFF.

This clone was seen ten or more times. V gene TRBV28 combines with J gene TRBJ2-1; 7 positions agree with TRBD2. V shed 7 bases and J 3 bases; nucleotides not matched to a gene: 9. CDR3 length: 15 residues. Germline CDR1 is MDHEN and CDR2 is SYDVKM. CDR3 loop: CASIGGGRDYNEQFF. The CDR3 DNA reads TGTGCCAGCATCGGCGGCGGGAGAGACTACAATGAGCAGTTCTTC.

This clone showed up just a few times. V gene TRBV2 combines with J gene TRBJ1-2, with 7 nucleotides matching TRBD1. The length of the CDR3 is 12 residues. CDR1 SNHLY and CDR2 FYNNEI come from the germline V gene. Trimming removed 7 bases from V and 7 bases from J; junction bases left unmatched: 6. CDR3 sequence: CASTTGVGGYTF. In DNA, the CDR3 is TGTGCCAGCACCACAGGGGTCGGTGGCTACACCTTC. The full variable domain, in which reference TRBV2 and TRBJ1-2 provide the parts outside the CDR3, is EPEVTQTPSHQVTQMGQEVILRCVPISNHLYFYWYRQILGQKVEFLVSFYNNEISEKSEIFDDQFSVERPDGSNFTLKIRSTKLEDSAMYFCASTTGVGGYTFGSGTRLTVV.

This clone was detected a few times. The chain has TRBV11-2 and TRBJ1-2; TRBD1 aligns across 7 bases. Germline V gene data show CDR1 as SGHAT and CDR2 as FQNNGV. The CDR3 totals 15 residues. V dropped 4 bases and J dropped 2; count of bases not matched to a gene: 7. CDR3 nucleotides: TGTGCCAGCAGCTCCCCGGGACAGCCAAACTATGGCTACACCTTC. Translated: CASSSPGQPNYGYTF.

This clone was seen a handful of times. This chain connects TRBV30 to TRBJ1-6; D ambiguous. CDR1 and CDR2 from the germline V gene are GTSNPN and SVGIG (reference sequence). The CDR3 is made up of 15 amino acids. V was trimmed by 8 bases and J by 0 bases, leaving 14 bases between them. CDR3 nucleotides: TGTGCCGCAACGGAGATAAGCTCCTATAATTCACCCCTCCACTTT. Protein product: CAATEISSYNSPLHF.

The chain couples TRBV7-9 to TRBJ2-2; D gene unclear. V lost 6 bases and J 1 base, leaving 9 bases between the germline ends. CDR3 length: 14 residues. Germline-derived CDR1 and CDR2 are SEHNR and FQNEAQ (reference sequence). CDR3 protein: CASRHAGNTGELFF. CDR3 in DNA: TGTGCCAGCAGGCACGCAGGGAACACCGGGGAGCTGTTTTTT.

Remarks on this clone: The sample contains more than one DNA sequence encoding this CDR3. The chain employs TRBV5-1 and TRBJ2-1; 11 bases fit TRBD2. The CDR3 loop spans 14 amino acids. The V gene's germline CDR1 is SGHRS and CDR2 YFSETQ. The junction had 4 bases not matched to a gene; V was cut back by 4 bases and J by 7 bases. The CDR3 spells CASSPGTSGNEQFF. CDR3 DNA sequence: TGCGCCAGCAGCCCGGGGACTAGCGGTAATGAGCAGTTCTTC. The full variable domain, completed using reference TRBV5-1 and TRBJ2-1, is KAGVTQTPRYLIKTRGQQVTLSCSPISGHRSVSWYQQTPGQGLQFLFEYFSETQRNKGNFPGRFSGRQFSNSRSEMNVSTLELGDSALYLCASSPGTSGNEQFFGPGTRLTVL.

There are a few counts of this clone. The V call is TRBV2, the J call TRBJ1-1, with TRBD1 matching over 10 bases. J lost 1 base, V lost 1 base, and 0 bases had no gene match. The CDR3 has 15 residues. The germline V gene encodes CDR1 SNHLY and CDR2 FYNNEI. The CDR3 loop is CASSEGDRGNTEAFF. The CDR3 DNA reads as TGTGCCAGCAGTGAAGGGGACAGGGGGAACACTGAAGCTTTCTTT.

CDR3 nucleotide sequence: TGTGCCATCAGTGATCCCCACCAAGAGACCCAGTACTTC. Amino acid sequence: CAISDPHQETQYF. This chain links TRBV10-3 with TRBJ2-5; D not resolved. Germline-derived CDR1 and CDR2 are ENHRY and SYGVKD. Trimming took off 3 bases at V and 0 bases at J, with 5 bases between the two ends. This CDR3 region has 13 residues.

The rearrangement uses TRBV7-3 and TRBJ1-1, with D uncertain. Between the trimmed V and J ends, which lost 4 bases and 4 bases, there was a span of 10 bases. Germline CDR1 SGHTA, CDR2 FQGTGA. The CDR3 extends over 13 amino acids. CDR3 loop: CASSSTIGTEAFF. The DNA for the CDR3 is TGTGCCAGCAGCTCTACTATCGGCACTGAAGCTTTCTTT.

Notes on this clone: Other nucleotide sequences in the sample specify the same CDR3. This chain joins TRBV5-1 and TRBJ2-1; tentatively, D is TRBD2 (5 bases). The CDR3 has 15 residues. Per germline, CDR1 SGHRS and CDR2 YFSETQ. With 4 bases removed from V and 0 bases from J, the gap between germline ends came to 11 bases. This CDR3 is CASSQDSGSYNEQFF. CDR3 bases: TGCGCCAGCAGCCAGGACTCCGGCTCCTACAATGAGCAGTTCTTC.

The rearrangement joins TRBV6-5 to TRBJ2-7, with 12 bases matching TRBD2. Looked up from germline, CDR1 is MNHEY and CDR2 is SVGAGI. Unmatched junction bases numbered 5, after V lost 6 bases and J lost 2 bases. The CDR3 totals 15 residues. In nucleotides, the CDR3 is TGTGCCAGCAGCCGAGGACTAGCGGGACCCTACGAGCAGTACTTC. Amino acids: CASSRGLAGPYEQYF.

This chain joins TRBV2 and TRBJ1-5, with D uncertain. CDR1 is SNHLY and CDR2 is FYNNEI in the germline V gene. The CDR3 totals 17 residues. V lost 7 bases and J lost 0, with 19 bases in between. CDR3 sequence: CASMEIDIYSSNQPQHF. The CDR3 DNA reads as TGTGCCAGCATGGAGATCGACATTTACTCTAGCAATCAGCCCCAGCATTTT.

This clone came up many times. This chain connects TRBV4-2 to TRBJ2-2; 7 bases line up with TRBD1. The CDR3 consists of 15 residues. V shed 3 bases and J 2 bases; nucleotides not matched to a gene: 3. Germline assignment: CDR1 LGHNA and CDR2 YNFKEQ. CDR3 amino acids: CASSHGQANTGELFF. As DNA, the CDR3 is TGTGCCAGCAGCCATGGACAGGCAAACACCGGGGAGCTGTTTTTT.

V is TRBV18 and J is TRBJ1-1; D is unclear. The CDR3 is 14 residues long. Germline lookup yields CDR1 KGHSH and CDR2 LQKENI. With 5 bases removed from V and 0 bases from J, the gap between germline ends came to 10 bases. The CDR3 DNA reads TGTGCCAGCTCAAGAGGACCGTTGAACACTGAAGCTTTCTTT. Translated: CASSRGPLNTEAFF.

V gene TRBV5-6 combines with J gene TRBJ1-5; D remains unclear. Germline CDR1 is SGHDT and CDR2 is YYEEEE. The CDR3 extends over 14 amino acids. V shed 1 base and J shed 4 bases, with 9 bases lying between them. The CDR3 loop reads CASSLTGKNQPQHF. CDR3 nucleotides: TGTGCCAGCAGCTTGACTGGAAAAAATCAGCCCCAGCATTTT.

This chain links TRBV6-6 with TRBJ1-1; a possible D gene is TRBD1 (5 bases). The germline gives CDR1 MNHNY, CDR2 SVGAGI (reference sequence). The CDR3 consists of 14 residues. V shed 0 bases and J shed 6 bases, with 11 bases lying between them. The CDR3 nucleotides read TGTGCCAGCAGTTACTCCCCGGGGGAGGCTGAAGCTTTCTTT. This codes for CASSYSPGEAEAFF.

The gene calls are TRBV10-3 and TRBJ2-5, with a tentative D call TRBD1 (6 bases). Trimming cost V 6 bases and J 2 bases, with 10 bases left between them. This CDR3 is 13 amino acids long. CDR1 and CDR2 (germline): ENHRY, SYGVKD. CDR3 protein: CAISGQLQETQYF. The CDR3 DNA follows: TGTGCCATCAGCGGACAGTTACAAGAGACCCAGTACTTC.

The V gene is TRBV28, the J gene TRBJ2-2, with D perhaps TRBD1 (6 bases). There are 14 residues in the CDR3. Germline values: CDR1 MDHEN, CDR2 SYDVKM. The V end was cut by 4 bases, the J end by 5 bases, with 11 bases between. CDR3 nucleotide sequence: TGTGCCAGCAGTTACGACAGGTTGACCGGGGAGCTGTTTTTT. Amino acid sequence: CASSYDRLTGELFF.

For the CDR3, the DNA is TGTGCCAGCAGAGTCATGGGACTAGGGAACGAGCAGTACTTC. This codes for CASRVMGLGNEQYF. The J gene is TRBJ2-7, the V gene TRBV2; 8 positions match TRBD2. This CDR3 has 14 amino acids. Germline-derived CDR1 and CDR2 are SNHLY and FYNNEI. J gave up 5 bases and V 6 bases, and 9 bases lay outside the gene matches.

This clone has only a few counts. A single base separates this from a much larger clone, so it may be a read error. Other DNA sequences in this sample translate to the same CDR3. The chain uses TRBV4-1 and TRBJ1-1; unclear D gene. Per germline, CDR1 MGHRA and CDR2 YSYEKL. The CDR3 spans 14 residues. V was pared by 0 bases and J by 1 base, with 6 bases between. The CDR3 protein is CASSQEDGNTEAFF. The CDR3 region has the DNA TGCGCCAGCAGCCAAGAGGATGGGAACACTGAAGCTTTCTTT.

V is TRBV11-2 and J is TRBJ2-3, with TRBD1 identical over 7 bases. The CDR3 covers 16 residues. V shed 1 base, J shed 0 bases, and the junction held 4 bases outside the gene matches. Per the germline V gene, CDR1 is SGHAT and CDR2 is FQNNGV. This CDR3 reads CASSLVTGASTDTQYF. The DNA of the CDR3 is TGTGCCAGCAGCTTAGTCACAGGGGCTAGCACAGATACGCAGTATTTT.

The V call is TRBV21-1, the J call TRBJ1-1. TRBV21-1 is deemed a pseudogene. The CDR3 extends over 13 amino acids. The CDR3 loop reads CASIPLAGGEAFF. The DNA for the CDR3 is TGTGCCAGCATCCCCCTGGCGGGGGGTGAAGCTTTCTTT.

The CDR3: CASSQRGQGFYNEQFF. DNA for the CDR3: TGTGCCAGCAGCCAGAGGGGACAGGGGTTTTACAATGAGCAGTTCTTC. The rearrangement links TRBV14 to TRBJ2-1, with 10 bases aligning to TRBD1. Germline V CDR1 and CDR2: SGHDN, FVKESK. After removal of 3 bases from V and 4 bases from J, the junction contained 6 bases not matched to a gene. CDR3 length equals 16 residues.